One and the same sample provided the 20 T cell receptor beta chains below, sequenced in a study of OX40 agonist ivuxolimab in advanced cancers. The repertoire was sequenced with immunoSEQ multiplex PCR; TCRdb's copy has only in-frame clones and lacks some. The data show tens of thousands of clones, 70% to 90% seen once. The sample in question was CD4+ or CD8+ T cells sorted from blood, obtained in a trial of the OX40 agonist ivuxolimab. The receptor set was obtained from an adult with an advanced solid tumor such as melanoma, head and neck, liver or kidney cancer.

This CDR3 reads CAWSVIRPGLGGGPLHF. The CDR3 DNA is TGTGCCTGGAGTGTAATCCGTCCGGGCCTAGGTGGAGGGCCCCTCCACTTT. The genes are TRBV30 and TRBJ1-6; D unclear. The V gene lost 0 bases and the J gene lost 13 bases, with 25 bases spanning the gap. CDR3 length: 17 amino acids. Germline V gene data show CDR1 as GTSNPN and CDR2 as SVGIG (reference sequence).

CDR3 sequence reads: CASSGDPTYEQYF. CDR3 DNA: TGTGCCAGCAGCGGGGACCCGACCTACGAGCAGTACTTC. The chain has TRBV6-1 and TRBJ2-7; D may be TRBD1 or TRBD2 (5 bases each). The V gene's germline CDR1 is MNHNS and CDR2 SASEGT. The CDR3 has 13 residues. The ends were cut back, 6 bases at V and 2 bases at J, with 11 bases in the middle.

This CDR3 is CASKDSPGDYEQYF. The CDR3 DNA reads TGTGCCAGTAAGGACAGTCCTGGGGACTACGAGCAGTACTTC. The V gene is TRBV19, the J gene TRBJ2-7, with a possible D match to TRBD1 (6 bases). Germline CDR1 reads LNHDA; CDR2 reads SQIVND (reference sequence). This CDR3 contains 14 residues. With 7 bases removed from V and 3 bases from J, the gap between germline ends came to 16 bases.

The CDR3 is CASSLRIGRRNSPLHF. Here the CDR3 DNA reads TGTGCCAGCAGCTTGCGGATAGGGCGGCGGAATTCACCCCTCCACTTT. This chain connects TRBV5-6 to TRBJ1-6; D not resolved. Germline V gene lookup returns CDR1 SGHDT and CDR2 YYEEEE. The CDR3 runs 16 residues. Trimming left V 1 base short and J 7 bases short, with 15 bases between.

The rearrangement joins TRBV4-3 to TRBJ1-1, with D tentatively TRBD1 (6 bases). Trimming cost V 3 bases and J 0 bases, with 20 bases left between them. Germline CDR1 reads LGHNA; CDR2 reads YSLEER. The CDR3 spans 18 residues. This CDR3 is CASSHTGLGGGMNTEAFF. Written as DNA, the CDR3 is TGCGCCAGCAGCCATACAGGCTTAGGGGGTGGCATGAACACTGAAGCTTTCTTT.

The V call is TRBV29-1, the J call TRBJ1-2, with 8 nucleotides matching TRBD1. CDR3 length equals 15 residues. J was trimmed by 4 bases and V by 3 bases; bases with no gene match: 10. The germline gives CDR1 SQVTM, CDR2 ANQGSEA. The CDR3 DNA follows: TGCAGCGTTGATGGTAGACAGGGGAGCGGCTATGGCTACACCTTC. Its translation is CSVDGRQGSGYGYTF.

V and J are TRBV15 and TRBJ2-1, with 12 bases fitting TRBD2. The CDR3 is 15 residues long. Germline V lookup: CDR1 LNHNV, CDR2 YYDKDF (reference sequence). Trimming removed 1 base from V and 8 bases from J; junction bases left unmatched: 3. In DNA form, the CDR3 reads TGTGCCACCAGCAGAGGACTAGCGGGAGCCTATGAGCAGTTCTTC. It codes for CATSRGLAGAYEQFF.

The V gene is TRBV10-3, the J gene TRBJ2-3; TRBD2 aligns across 11 bases. The CDR3 length is 15 residues. The germline CDR1 and CDR2 sequences are ENHRY and SYGVKD. Trimming cost V 2 bases and J 6 bases; bases outside gene matches: 4. The CDR3, as DNA: TGTGCCATCAGTGAGCTAGCGGGGGGTGAGGATACGCAGTATTTT. Its protein is CAISELAGGEDTQYF.

The chain links TRBV19 to TRBJ1-6; D perhaps matches TRBD1 (6 bases). V lost 7 bases and J lost 8, with 21 bases in between. Germline lookup yields CDR1 LNHDA and CDR2 SQIVND (reference sequence). The CDR3 has 16 amino acids. The CDR3 here is CASTLDPGHADSPLHF. For the CDR3, the DNA is TGTGCCAGTACCCTCGATCCGGGACACGCGGATTCACCCCTCCACTTT.

The sample holds one count of this clone. V gene TRBV27 combines with J gene TRBJ2-3; possible D gene TRBD2, 5 bases. This CDR3 is built from 16 residues. Germline loops: CDR1 MNHEY, CDR2 SMNVEV (reference sequence). The V gene lost 0 bases and the J gene lost 1 base, with 11 bases spanning the gap. The DNA for the CDR3 is TGTGCCAGCAGTTTATCCGCGAGCGGTGGCACAGATACGCAGTATTTT. Translation gives CASSLSASGGTDTQYF.

The chain uses TRBV10-3 and TRBJ2-2; D may be TRBD2 (5 bases). The CDR3 runs to 15 residues. In germline, CDR1 is ENHRY, CDR2 SYGVKD. Trimming cost V 5 bases and J 0 bases, with 10 bases left between them. CDR3 DNA: TGTGCCATCAGTCCACGGGAAGCGAACACCGGGGAGCTGTTTTTT. The encoded protein is CAISPREANTGELFF.

The J gene is TRBJ1-2, the V gene TRBV4-3; D is unclear. In germline, CDR1 is LGHNA, CDR2 YSLEER. The V and J ends lost 1 base and 4 bases respectively, with 7 bases between them. There are 13 residues in the CDR3. CDR3 nucleotide sequence: TGCGCCAGCAGCCAAGTTCCCTCCTATGGCTACACCTTC. Protein product: CASSQVPSYGYTF.

The V and J genes are TRBV6-1 and TRBJ2-7; D is ambiguous. CDR3 length: 15 residues. V lost 1 base to trimming and J lost 8 bases, with 18 bases between them. Germline V gene sequence: CDR1 MNHNS, CDR2 SASEGT. The CDR3 DNA follows: TGTGCCAGCAGTGAAGGGTTTTCGACCACGGAGAAGCAGTACTTC. Residues: CASSEGFSTTEKQYF.

This clone was seen a handful of times. The CDR3 DNA sequence: TGTGCCTGGAACAGGCTTTATGGCTACACCTTC. Amino acids: CAWNRLYGYTF. V is TRBV30 and J is TRBJ1-2; tentative D call: TRBD1 (5 bases). Trimming stripped 4 bases from V and 5 bases from J, with 8 bases between. This CDR3 has 11 amino acids. The germline V gene encodes CDR1 GTSNPN and CDR2 SVGIG (reference sequence).

This clone was observed a few times. V and J are TRBV6-1 and TRBJ1-3, with D perhaps matching TRBD1 (5 bases). Germline V gene sequence: CDR1 MNHNS, CDR2 SASEGT. This CDR3 region has 14 residues. Trimming shortened V by 6 bases and J by 0 bases, and 9 bases separated the two germline ends. The CDR3: CASSRQSSGNTIYF. CDR3 nucleotide sequence: TGTGCCAGCAGCAGACAGAGCTCTGGAAACACCATATATTTT.

The chain couples TRBV5-1 to TRBJ2-7; 10 nucleotides agree with TRBD2. J was trimmed by 3 bases and V by 4 bases; bases with no gene match: 4. Germline V lookup: CDR1 SGHRS, CDR2 YFSETQ. The CDR3 runs 14 residues. The CDR3 DNA reads as TGCGCCAGCAGCCCCCTAGCGGGAGTCTACGAGCAGTACTTC. This gives the protein CASSPLAGVYEQYF.

The J gene is TRBJ1-4, the V gene TRBV5-8; no definite D call. The length of the CDR3 is 15 residues. CDR1 and CDR2 (germline): SGHTS, YDEGEE. Trimming left V 0 bases short and J 4 bases short, with 10 bases between. CDR3 DNA sequence: TGTGCCAGCAGCTTGGAGCCAGCTAATAATGAAAAACTGTTTTTT. Its protein is CASSLEPANNEKLFF.

V gene TRBV28 combines with J gene TRBJ1-2, with D tentatively TRBD1 (5 bases). V was pared by 10 bases and J by 0 bases, with 18 bases between. This CDR3 region has 15 residues. The germline gives CDR1 MDHEN, CDR2 SYDVKM. The CDR3 sequence: CATISAGTANYGYTF. The CDR3 nucleotides read TGTGCCACCATTTCCGCCGGGACGGCTAACTATGGCTACACCTTC.

The chain combines TRBV19 with TRBJ2-7, with D uncertain. Germline V gives CDR1 LNHDA, CDR2 SQIVND (reference sequence). CDR3 size: 15 residues. V lost 9 bases to trimming and J lost 0 bases, with 18 bases between them. DNA for the CDR3: TGTGCCAGCCAAAGAAGAAGTGAGAGCTCCTACGAGCAGTACTTC. Encoded protein: CASQRRSESSYEQYF.

CDR3 region: CASSQNRAQAMEQYF. The DNA of the CDR3 is TGTGCCAGCAGCCAGAACAGGGCGCAGGCGATGGAGCAGTACTTC. The V call is TRBV7-3, the J call TRBJ2-7, with D possibly matching TRBD1 (6 bases). V gave up 5 bases and J gave up 7 bases, with 21 bases separating them. This CDR3 has 15 residues. Germline V gene data show CDR1 as SGHTA and CDR2 as FQGTGA.